The sequence of this T cell receptor beta chain was determined in a study of blood T cell repertoires in COVID-19. About the study: Spain, Italy and the United States supplied samples that represented acute and convalescent COVID-19. Sources were T cells, B-cell-depleted T cells, or PBMCs; the material itself was cDNA or gDNA.

Per the study methods: Cell counts per sample came from amplifying reference gene primers. Sequenced by immunoSEQ multiplex PCR; TCRdb stores in-frame clones only, minus some. That table supplies the V and J calls and clone size; D and trimming were determined from the DNA. The sample yields about 180,000 clones, under 85% seen once. CDR1 SGHRS and CDR2 YFSETQ come from the germline V gene. The CDR3 has 15 residues. The germline V and J ends were trimmed by 0 bases and 6 bases, with 15 bases remaining between them. The count of this clone is one. The sample consisted of peripheral blood. The receptor was derived from a human donor in a cohort sampled during active COVID-19. This sequence joins TRBV5-1 and TRBJ1-2, with TRBD1 as a possible D gene (6 bases). CDR3 loop: CASSLVRGALDGYTF. CDR3 bases: TGCGCCAGCAGCTTGGTTCGGGGGGCGTTGGATGGCTACACCTTC.